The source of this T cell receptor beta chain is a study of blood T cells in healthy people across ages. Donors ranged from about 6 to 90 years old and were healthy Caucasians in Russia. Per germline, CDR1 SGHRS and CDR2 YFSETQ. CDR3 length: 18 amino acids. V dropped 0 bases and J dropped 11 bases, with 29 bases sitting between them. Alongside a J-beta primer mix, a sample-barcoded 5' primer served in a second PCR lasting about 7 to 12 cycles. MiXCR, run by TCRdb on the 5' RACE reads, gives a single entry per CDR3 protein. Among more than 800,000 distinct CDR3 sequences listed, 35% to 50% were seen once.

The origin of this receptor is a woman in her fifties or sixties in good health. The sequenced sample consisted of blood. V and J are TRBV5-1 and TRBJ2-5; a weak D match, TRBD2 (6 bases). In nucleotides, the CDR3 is TGCGCCAGCAGCTTGGCAAAGGGGCTAGCGAGGGAGGCCTATGAGCAGTACTTC. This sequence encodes CASSLAKGLAREAYEQYF.